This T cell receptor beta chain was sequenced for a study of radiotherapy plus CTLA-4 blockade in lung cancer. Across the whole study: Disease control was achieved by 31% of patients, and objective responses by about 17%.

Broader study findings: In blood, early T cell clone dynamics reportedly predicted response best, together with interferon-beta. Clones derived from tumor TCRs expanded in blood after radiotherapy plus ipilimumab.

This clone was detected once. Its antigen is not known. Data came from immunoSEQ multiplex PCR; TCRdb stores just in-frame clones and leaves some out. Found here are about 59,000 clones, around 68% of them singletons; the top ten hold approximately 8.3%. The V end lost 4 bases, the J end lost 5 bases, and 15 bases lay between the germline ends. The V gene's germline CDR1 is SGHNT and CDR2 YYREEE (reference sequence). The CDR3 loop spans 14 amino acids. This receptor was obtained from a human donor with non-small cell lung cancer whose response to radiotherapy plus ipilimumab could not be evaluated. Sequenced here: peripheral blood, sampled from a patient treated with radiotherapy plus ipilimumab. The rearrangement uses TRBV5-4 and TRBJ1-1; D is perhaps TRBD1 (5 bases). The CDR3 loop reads CASSPWGGGTEAFF. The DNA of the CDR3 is TGTGCCAGCAGCCCGTGGGGGGGTGGGACTGAAGCTTTCTTT. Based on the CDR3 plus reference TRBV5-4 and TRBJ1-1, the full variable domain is ETGVTQSPTHLIKTRGQQVTLRCSSQSGHNTVSWYQQALGQGPQFIFQYYREEENGRGNFPPRFSGLQFPNYSSELNVNALELDDSALYLCASSPWGGGTEAFFGQGTRLTVV.